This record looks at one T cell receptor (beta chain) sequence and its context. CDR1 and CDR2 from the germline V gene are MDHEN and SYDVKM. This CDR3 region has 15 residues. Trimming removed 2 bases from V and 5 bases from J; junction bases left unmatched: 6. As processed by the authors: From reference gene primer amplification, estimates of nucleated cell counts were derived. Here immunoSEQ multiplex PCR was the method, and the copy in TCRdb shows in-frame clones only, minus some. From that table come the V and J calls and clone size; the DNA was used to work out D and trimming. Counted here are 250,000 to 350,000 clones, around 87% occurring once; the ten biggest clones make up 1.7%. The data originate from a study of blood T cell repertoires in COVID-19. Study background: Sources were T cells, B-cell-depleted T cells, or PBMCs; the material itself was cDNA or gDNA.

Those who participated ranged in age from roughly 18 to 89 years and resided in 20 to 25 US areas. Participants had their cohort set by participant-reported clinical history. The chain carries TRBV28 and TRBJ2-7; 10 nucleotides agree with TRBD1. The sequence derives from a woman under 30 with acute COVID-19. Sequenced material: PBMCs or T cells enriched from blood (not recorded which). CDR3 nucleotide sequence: TGTGCCAGCAGTTTAATCGGGACAGGGGCACACGAGCAGTACTTC. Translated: CASSLIGTGAHEQYF.